This TCR beta chain is drawn from a study of blood T cell repertoires in COVID-19. Repertoires were generated with immunoSEQ multiplex PCR, while TCRdb's copy carries only in-frame clones and drops some. The repertoire includes 180,000 or so clones, more than 80% of them detected once, and around 10% sits in the top ten. The CDR3 runs 16 residues. With V trimmed by 0 bases and J by 5 bases, 4 bases remained unmatched. Germline V gives CDR1 LGHNA, CDR2 YNFKEQ. This clonotype was sampled from a middle-aged woman with COVID-19, enrolled during active disease. The sequenced material came from peripheral blood. The chain is built from TRBV4-2 and TRBJ2-2, with 9 bases that match TRBD2. This CDR3 reads CASSQEASGITGELFF. The CDR3, as DNA: TGTGCCAGCAGCCAAGAGGCTAGCGGGATAACCGGGGAGCTGTTTTTT.